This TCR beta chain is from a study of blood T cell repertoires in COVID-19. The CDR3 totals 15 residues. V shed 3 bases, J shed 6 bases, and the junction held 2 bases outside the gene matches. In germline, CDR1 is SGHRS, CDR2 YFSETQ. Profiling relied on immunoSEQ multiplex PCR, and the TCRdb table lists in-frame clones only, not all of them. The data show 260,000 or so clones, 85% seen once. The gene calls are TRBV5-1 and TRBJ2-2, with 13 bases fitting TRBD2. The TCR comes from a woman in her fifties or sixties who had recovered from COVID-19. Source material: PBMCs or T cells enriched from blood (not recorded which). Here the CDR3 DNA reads TGCGCCAGCAGCTCAACTAGCGGGAGGGCCGGGGAGCTGTTTTTT. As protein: CASSSTSGRAGELFF.